This is a list of T cell receptor beta chains from one sample in a study of T cell repertoires in cytomegalovirus infection. TCRdb used MiXCR to reprocess the reads, holding one entry per CDR3 protein. The sample holds 480,000 or so distinct CDR3 sequences, about 11% seen once. The sequencing sample was made of PBMCs. These receptors all stem from a human donor in good health (CMV status not recorded). Some clones in this sample may be carry-over from other donors' samples. CDR3s include the opening cysteine and the closing phenylalanine or tryptophan. Each record gives: V gene, D gene, clone size, J gene, CDR3 protein, CDR3 DNA. The D gene is left open where the match is weak. Size tells how often a clone was seen (once, few, many) or the class of an expanded clone, and some rows leave it out.

TRBV19	TRBD1	few	TRBJ2-7	CASSPWTGGPYEQYF	TGTGCCAGTAGTCCATGGACAGGGGGACCCTACGAGCAGTACTTC
TRBV23-1	-	-	TRBJ2-7	CASSLDTETHF	TGCGCCAGCAGTCTTGACACGGAAACACACTTC
TRBV19	TRBD2	-	TRBJ2-1	CASSIDREGYNEQFF	TGTGCCAGTAGTATCGACCGGGAGGGCTACAATGAGCAGTTCTTC
TRBV11-2	-	many	TRBJ1-2	CASSPVVGYGYTF	TGTGCCAGCAGCCCCGTGGTGGGCTATGGCTACACCTTC
TRBV14	TRBD2	many	TRBJ2-1	CASSQTLAVSYNEQFF	TGTGCCAGCAGCCAAACTCTAGCGGTGTCCTACAATGAGCAGTTCTTC
TRBV4-1	-	many	TRBJ1-1	CASSQRSTEAFF	TGCGCCAGCAGCCAACGGAGCACTGAAGCTTTCTTT
TRBV29-1	TRBD1	few	TRBJ1-2	CSVEGTGADYGYTF	TGCAGCGTTGAGGGGACAGGGGCGGACTATGGCTACACCTTC
TRBV7-8	-	many	TRBJ2-4	CASSLAGHIQYF	TGTGCCAGCAGCTTAGCGGGGCACATTCAGTACTTC
TRBV5-1	-	few	TRBJ2-7	CASSLGHTTYEQYF	TGCGCCAGCAGCTTGGGACACACTACCTACGAGCAGTACTTC
TRBV2	-	-	TRBJ1-2	CASSEGGAGNGYTF	TGTGCCAGCAGTGAAGGCGGGGCAGGGAATGGCTACACCTTC
TRBV11-2	-	many	TRBJ2-7	CASSWVGNEQYF	TGTGCCAGCAGCTGGGTGGGAAACGAGCAGTACTTC
TRBV7-2	-	many	TRBJ2-1	CASSLAMSSYNEQFF	TGTGCCAGCAGCTTAGCTATGAGCTCCTACAATGAGCAGTTCTTC
TRBV5-1	TRBD2	many	TRBJ2-7	CASSLRLARDEQYF	TGCGCCAGCAGCTTAAGACTAGCGAGAGACGAGCAGTACTTC
TRBV2	-	-	TRBJ1-1	CASRAGTSNTEAFF	TGTGCCAGCAGAGCCGGGACCTCGAACACTGAAGCTTTCTTT
TRBV7-8	-	many	TRBJ1-6	CASSLSYSKINSPLHF	TGTGCCAGCAGCTTAAGCTACTCCAAGATAAATTCACCCCTCCACTTT
TRBV28	TRBD1	many	TRBJ2-7	CASSGPSGTGTYEQYF	TGTGCCAGCAGTGGACCTTCCGGGACAGGGACCTACGAGCAGTACTTC
TRBV6-1	-	many	TRBJ2-5	CASSSGGPETQYF	TGTGCCAGCAGTTCGGGGGGCCCGGAGACCCAGTACTTC
TRBV7-2	-	many	TRBJ2-7	CASSYFQGGSYEQYF	TGTGCCAGCAGCTATTTTCAGGGAGGCTCCTACGAGCAGTACTTC
TRBV20-1	-	-	TRBJ2-7	CSARDQGTAEQYF	TGCAGTGCTAGAGATCAGGGGACCGCCGAGCAGTACTTC
TRBV12-3/TRBV12-4	-	many	TRBJ2-3	CASRRGLGLQMLDTQYF	TGTGCCAGCAGGAGGGGTTTGGGCCTCCAAATGCTGGATACGCAGTATTTT
TRBV10-3	-	many	TRBJ2-1	CAISVWQGNKQGEGVQFF	TGTGCCATCAGTGTGTGGCAGGGGAATAAGCAGGGTGAAGGGGTGCAGTTCTTC
TRBV7-9	TRBD1	many	TRBJ2-1	CASSLHRGEQFF	TGTGCCAGCAGCTTACACAGGGGTGAGCAGTTCTTC
TRBV12-3/TRBV12-4	-	many	TRBJ2-1	CASSNLGEQFF	TGTGCCAGCAGTAACCTTGGTGAGCAGTTCTTC
TRBV12-3/TRBV12-4	-	many	TRBJ2-7	CASSPDRAYEQYF	TGTGCCAGCAGCCCAGACAGAGCCTACGAGCAGTACTTC
TRBV7-2	-	many	TRBJ1-3	CASRDFQSGNTIYF	TGTGCCAGCCGGGACTTCCAAAGCGGAAACACCATATATTTT
TRBV7-9	-	many	TRBJ2-7	CASSRLFRGSPYHEQYF	TGTGCCAGCAGCAGGCTTTTCAGGGGAAGCCCCTACCACGAGCAGTACTTC
TRBV28	TRBD2	many	TRBJ2-7	CASSPFTSESSYEQYF	TGTGCCAGCAGTCCATTTACTAGCGAAAGCTCCTACGAGCAGTACTTC
TRBV29-1	TRBD1	few	TRBJ2-3	CSVGTGEPYNHF	TGCAGCGTCGGGACAGGGGAACCATATAATCATTTT
TRBV4-2	TRBD2	many	TRBJ2-1	CASSQDGERGGPGYNEQFF	TGTGCCAGCAGCCAAGATGGAGAGCGGGGGGGCCCGGGGTACAATGAGCAGTTCTTC
TRBV12-3/TRBV12-4	-	many	TRBJ1-5	CASSLGGTPNQPQHF	TGTGCCAGCAGTTTAGGGGGGACTCCCAATCAGCCCCAGCATTTT
TRBV7-3	TRBD2	many	TRBJ2-3	CASSLNPGLAGSGSDTQYF	TGTGCCAGCAGCTTAAATCCGGGACTAGCGGGGAGCGGTTCAGATACGCAGTATTTT
TRBV3-1	-	-	TRBJ2-1	CASSQVDRNNEQFF	TGTGCCAGCAGCCAAGTCGACAGAAACAATGAGCAGTTCTTC
TRBV11-3	-	many	TRBJ2-1	CASSRRQTHSYNEQFF	TGTGCCAGCAGCCGACGACAGACCCACTCCTACAATGAGCAGTTCTTC
TRBV7-3	TRBD1	many	TRBJ2-2	CASSSPPDRVGLTGELFF	TGTGCCAGCAGCTCCCCCCCAGACAGGGTCGGGCTAACCGGGGAGCTGTTTTTT
TRBV28	TRBD2	many	TRBJ2-7	CASSPPPGLAGVQAYEQYF	TGTGCCAGCAGTCCGCCCCCGGGACTAGCGGGAGTTCAAGCCTACGAGCAGTACTTC
TRBV19	TRBD1	many	TRBJ1-1	CASEDRGNTEAFF	TGTGCCAGCGAGGACAGGGGGAACACTGAAGCTTTCTTT
TRBV10-3	-	many	TRBJ2-7	CAISESTLSYEQYF	TGTGCCATCAGTGAGTCTACTCTTTCCTACGAGCAGTACTTC
TRBV27	-	-	TRBJ2-1	CASCSIGSEQFF	TGTGCCAGCTGTTCTATCGGATCTGAGCAGTTCTTC
TRBV5-1	-	-	TRBJ2-1	CASSPSQGGSYNEQFF	TGCGCCAGCAGCCCCTCCCAGGGGGGCTCCTACAATGAGCAGTTCTTC
TRBV18	TRBD1	-	TRBJ1-1	CASSPTTGGGNTEAFF	TGTGCCAGCTCACCAACGACAGGGGGCGGGAACACTGAAGCTTTCTTT
TRBV28	TRBD1	few	TRBJ1-2	CASSFAGGNYGYTF	TGTGCCAGCAGTTTCGCAGGGGGCAACTATGGCTACACCTTC
TRBV19	TRBD2	few	TRBJ2-1	CASSITPSGEQFF	TGTGCCAGTAGTATAACCCCTAGCGGTGAGCAGTTCTTC
TRBV6-6	-	-	TRBJ2-1	CASSLPLGNNEQFF	TGTGCCAGCAGCCTACCCTTAGGAAACAATGAGCAGTTCTTC
TRBV13	-	few	TRBJ2-3	CASSSLGGGQYF	TGTGCCAGCAGCTCCCTAGGGGGGGGGCAGTATTTT
TRBV20-1	-	-	TRBJ2-5	CSANVWGESHF	TGCAGTGCTAACGTGTGGGGGGAGTCTCACTTC
TRBV11-1	-	many	TRBJ2-7	CASSLYQVSYEQYF	TGTGCCAGCAGCTTATACCAAGTTAGCTACGAGCAGTACTTC
TRBV5-8	-	-	TRBJ1-5	CASSSRGYQPQHF	TGTGCCAGCAGCTCTAGGGGGTATCAGCCCCAGCATTTT
TRBV7-2	-	many	TRBJ2-7	CASSLGQRSYEQYF	TGTGCCAGCAGCTTAGGACAGCGCTCCTACGAGCAGTACTTC
TRBV24-1	TRBD1	-	TRBJ1-2	CATSDTGQGGAYGYTF	TGTGCCACCAGTGACACTGGACAGGGGGGGGCCTATGGCTACACCTTC
TRBV7-2	TRBD1	-	TRBJ1-2	CASSYIHRGYYGYTF	TGTGCCAGCAGCTATATTCACAGGGGTTACTATGGCTACACCTTC
TRBV7-2	-	many	TRBJ2-3	CASSLLRGPDTQYF	TGTGCCAGCAGCTTACTCCGGGGTCCAGATACGCAGTATTTT
TRBV6-1	TRBD1	many	TRBJ2-7	CASSEILGTGGYEQYF	TGTGCCAGCAGTGAGATCCTTGGGACAGGGGGCTACGAGCAGTACTTC
TRBV28	TRBD1	many	TRBJ2-6	CASSFPQGAKSGANVLTF	TGTGCCAGCAGTTTCCCCCAGGGGGCGAAGTCCGGGGCCAACGTCCTGACTTTC
TRBV5-1	-	many	TRBJ1-5	CASSRNGANNQPQHF	TGCGCCAGCAGCCGCAATGGGGCGAACAATCAGCCCCAGCATTTT